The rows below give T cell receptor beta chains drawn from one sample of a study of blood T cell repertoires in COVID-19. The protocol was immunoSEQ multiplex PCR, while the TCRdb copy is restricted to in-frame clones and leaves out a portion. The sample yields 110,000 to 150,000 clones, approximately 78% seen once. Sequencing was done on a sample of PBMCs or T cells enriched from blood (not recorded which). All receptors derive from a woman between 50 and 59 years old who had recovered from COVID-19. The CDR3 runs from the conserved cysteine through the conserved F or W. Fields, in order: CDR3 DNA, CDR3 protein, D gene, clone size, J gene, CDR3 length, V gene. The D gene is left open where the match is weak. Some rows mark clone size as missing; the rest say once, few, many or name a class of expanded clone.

TGTGCCACCCGAGGGGGGGAGAACCAAAAACTGTTTTTT CATRGGENQKLFF NA few TRBJ1-4 13 TRBV19
TGTGCCAGCAGCCAAGACAGGGAATACTACGAGCAGTACTTC CASSQDREYYEQYF TRBD1 few TRBJ2-7 14 TRBV5-4
TGCGCCAGCAGCTTGGATTGGGAGGGATCAACTAATGAAAAACTGTTTTTT CASSLDWEGSTNEKLFF NA NA TRBJ1-4 17 TRBV5-1
TGTGCCAGCAAAGGTACAGGGGTTATGAATAGCAATCAGCCCCAGCATTTT CASKGTGVMNSNQPQHF TRBD1 NA TRBJ1-5 17 TRBV19
TGTGCCAGCAGCCCGGGACAGGGGTACGGTGGCTACACCTTC CASSPGQGYGGYTF TRBD1 NA TRBJ1-2 14 TRBV27
TGTGCCAGCAGTCGGGGGGATAGCAATCAGCCCCAGCATTTT CASSRGDSNQPQHF NA NA TRBJ1-5 14 TRBV9
TGTGCCACCGGCCTGGGGGGAGGCTACACCTTC CATGLGGGYTF NA NA TRBJ1-2 11 TRBV27
TGTGCCAGCAGTCAAGCAGGGGAGGGGGTCACTGAAGCTTTCTTT CASSQAGEGVTEAFF NA many TRBJ1-1 15 TRBV6-4
TGTGCCTGGAGTTCGGACAGTAGATGGAATTCACCCCTCCACTTT CAWSSDSRWNSPLHF NA NA TRBJ1-6 15 TRBV30
TGTGCCACCAGCAGAGATATCGGGGTCGTCACCGGGGAGCTGTTTTTT CATSRDIGVVTGELFF NA NA TRBJ2-2 16 TRBV15
TGTGCCAGCAGCAAAGTGCCAGGGGGCGGAGATCAGCCCCAGCATTTT CASSKVPGGGDQPQHF NA NA TRBJ1-5 16 TRBV21-1
TGTGCTAGTGCCCCCGGGTCGAGGGTAACAAACTATGGCTACACCTTC CASAPGSRVTNYGYTF NA once TRBJ1-2 16 TRBV12-5
TGTGCCAGCAGTTTAGGGGGAGGTTCACCCCTCCACTTT CASSLGGGSPLHF NA NA TRBJ1-6 13 TRBV12-3/TRBV12-4
TGCAGCGTCGCCGGGGCCCGGGACAGGGGGTTCACCGGGGAGCTGTTTTTT CSVAGARDRGFTGELFF TRBD1 once TRBJ2-2 17 TRBV29-1
TGTGCCAGCAGTTTAGGGACAGGGGGCGGTAACTATGGCTACACCTTC CASSLGTGGGNYGYTF TRBD1 once TRBJ1-2 16 TRBV27
TGTGCCAGCAGTTCGGGACAGGGCCCATGGGGCTACACCTTC CASSSGQGPWGYTF TRBD1 NA TRBJ1-2 14 TRBV27
TGCAGCGTTGAGGGACAGAACACTGAAGCTTTCTTT CSVEGQNTEAFF NA NA TRBJ1-1 12 TRBV29-1
TGTGCCTCCCTAACTAGCCTACAAGAGACCCAGTACTTC CASLTSLQETQYF NA NA TRBJ2-5 13 TRBV28
TGTGCCAGCAGCTTAGTGGCAGGATCGCAGTATTTT CASSLVAGSQYF NA NA TRBJ2-3 12 TRBV7-9
TGTGCCAGCAGTCTCGTCCGGGAAGCTTTCTTT CASSLVREAFF NA NA TRBJ1-1 11 TRBV2
TGTGCCAGCAGGCCCACAGGAAGGGGTTCACCCCTCCACTTT CASRPTGRGSPLHF NA NA TRBJ1-6 14 TRBV27
TGTGCCAGCAGCTCCCCCACTCGCTCTCTTGGCAATGAGCAGTTCTTC CASSSPTRSLGNEQFF NA NA TRBJ2-1 16 TRBV11-2
TGTGCCAGTAGCTCCCCTAGCGGGCGGTTTAACCTCGGCACAGATACGCAGTATTTT CASSSPSGRFNLGTDTQYF TRBD2 NA TRBJ2-3 19 TRBV19
TGTGCCAGCTCACCAGGACAGGGCTGGGAGCAGTACTTC CASSPGQGWEQYF TRBD1 NA TRBJ2-7 13 TRBV18
TGTGCCAGCAGTACAGCACTCTATGGCTACACCTTC CASSTALYGYTF NA NA TRBJ1-2 12 TRBV28
TGTGCCAGCAGACCTACAGGAGATACGCAGTATTTT CASRPTGDTQYF NA NA TRBJ2-3 12 TRBV7-9
TGTGCCAGCAGATCCCCGGACGGACTCTATGGCTACACCTTC CASRSPDGLYGYTF NA NA TRBJ1-2 14 TRBV28
TGTGCCAGCAGTTTCAGCGGGGCCGTCACCGGGGAGCTGTTTTTT CASSFSGAVTGELFF TRBD2 NA TRBJ2-2 15 TRBV28
TGTGCCAGCAGCGACAGGTTGAATCAGCCCCAGCATTTT CASSDRLNQPQHF NA once TRBJ1-5 13 TRBV7-2
TGTGCCACCAGCAGAGCCCAGGGGCACTATGGCTACACCTTC CATSRAQGHYGYTF NA NA TRBJ1-2 14 TRBV15
TGTGCCAGCAGTTTACTACGTTCACCCCTCCACTTT CASSLLRSPLHF NA NA TRBJ1-6 12 TRBV28
TGTGCCAGCTCACCTCCGGTGAACACTGAAGCTTTCTTT CASSPPVNTEAFF NA many TRBJ1-1 13 TRBV18
TGTGCCAGCAGTTACAGGGGGCCCTACGAGCAGTACTTC CASSYRGPYEQYF TRBD1 NA TRBJ2-7 13 TRBV28
TGTGCCAGCAGCGCCAGGACAGGGGAAGAGCAGTACTTC CASSARTGEEQYF TRBD1 once TRBJ2-7 13 TRBV5-8
TGTGCCAGCAGCCCCCCACCGGGATTAAGGGGGACAGGCACAGATACGCAGTATTTT CASSPPPGLRGTGTDTQYF TRBD1 NA TRBJ2-3 19 TRBV7-3
TGTGCCAGCAGGGGGGACAGGCTTGGCCCCTTTAATTCACCCCTCCACTTT CASRGDRLGPFNSPLHF TRBD1 NA TRBJ1-6 17 TRBV27
TGCGCCAGCAGCTCTTCCCTTCCCGGGACCCAGTACTTC CASSSSLPGTQYF NA few TRBJ2-5 13 TRBV5-1
TGTGCCACCCGCAGGACAGGGGTCTATGGCTACACCTTC CATRRTGVYGYTF TRBD1 NA TRBJ1-2 13 TRBV12-3/TRBV12-4
TGTGCCAGCAGCGTATCTCCTAGCACAGATACGCAGTATTTT CASSVSPSTDTQYF NA NA TRBJ2-3 14 TRBV9
TGTGCCAGCAGCGCCCTAGCGGGGGGATATGGCACCGGGGAGCTGTTTTTT CASSALAGGYGTGELFF TRBD2 once TRBJ2-2 17 TRBV5-8
TGTGCCAGCGGGGTAGCGGGGGCCTACGAGCAGTACTTC CASGVAGAYEQYF TRBD2 NA TRBJ2-7 13 TRBV14
TGTGCCAGCAGGTCTACTGGGGGCGCTGGAAACACCATATATTTT CASRSTGGAGNTIYF NA medium-sized TRBJ1-3 15 TRBV7-9
TGTGCCAGCAGCTCGGGACTACTAAATGAGCAGTTCTTC CASSSGLLNEQFF TRBD2 NA TRBJ2-1 13 TRBV7-7
TGTGCCATCAGTGAGAGAGAGGATACGCAGTATTTT CAISEREDTQYF NA NA TRBJ2-3 12 TRBV10-3
TGTGCCAGCAGCCAAGGAGGATCCCCACACAATGAGCAGTTCTTC CASSQGGSPHNEQFF NA NA TRBJ2-1 15 TRBV4-2
TGTGCCAGCAGCTTGACAGGGACCTACGAGCAGTACTTC CASSLTGTYEQYF TRBD1 NA TRBJ2-7 13 TRBV7-9
TGTGCCAGCTCACCAACTGTAGACTACGAGCAGTACTTC CASSPTVDYEQYF NA NA TRBJ2-7 13 TRBV18
TGTGCCAGCAGCCCCTACCGGGTCGAGCAGTACTTC CASSPYRVEQYF NA NA TRBJ2-7 12 TRBV7-2
TGTGCCAGCAGTTATCCTGAAAGGGGGAACACCATATATTTT CASSYPERGNTIYF NA NA TRBJ1-3 14 TRBV6-1
TGTGCCAGCAGTTTAGGGGGCGCCTCAGATACGCAGTATTTT CASSLGGASDTQYF NA NA TRBJ2-3 14 TRBV28
TGTGCCAGCAGTTCACACAGGGGGCTCTATAATTCACCCCTCCACTTT CASSSHRGLYNSPLHF TRBD1 NA TRBJ1-6 16 TRBV28
TGTGCCACCAGCGTAAACAGGGGGCGTAATGAAAAACTGTTTTTT CATSVNRGRNEKLFF TRBD1 few TRBJ1-4 15 TRBV15
TGTGCCAGCAGCGGTTTACAGGGCGAGAGGGAAAAACTGTTTTTT CASSGLQGEREKLFF NA NA TRBJ1-4 15 TRBV5-4